One sample yielded the 14 T cell receptor beta chains listed below, sequenced in a study of T cell responses to AZD1222 COVID-19 vaccine. Generated by immunoSEQ multiplex PCR, the TCRdb table keeps only in-frame clones and is missing some. Among 210,000 or so clones listed, approximately 94% were seen once. The specimen was peripheral blood, collected 28 days after the second dose of the MenACWY control vaccine. The source is an adult who received the MenACWY meningococcal vaccine as a control.

This clone was observed a single time. This chain links TRBV6-5 with TRBJ1-2; D unclear. Germline-derived CDR1 and CDR2 are MNHEY and SVGAGI. V was cut by 7 bases and J by 6 bases, with 6 bases left in between. The CDR3 contains 10 residues. The CDR3 loop reads CASKGDGYTF. The CDR3 bases are TGTGCCAGCAAGGGCGATGGCTACACCTTC.

This CDR3 is CASSLIGDPTFF. The CDR3 DNA is TGTGCCAGCAGTTTAATAGGGGATCCCACTTTCTTT. V usage is TRBV27 and J usage is TRBJ1-1; maybe TRBD1 (5 bases). Germline CDR1 reads MNHEY; CDR2 reads SMNVEV (reference sequence). V lost 2 bases to trimming and J lost 12 bases, with 13 bases between them. CDR3 size: 12 residues.

In its sample, this clone was seen once. The chain employs TRBV4-1 and TRBJ1-2; D is ambiguous. Trimming shortened V by 2 bases and J by 8 bases, and 12 bases separated the two germline ends. Germline loops: CDR1 MGHRA, CDR2 YSYEKL. CDR3 length: 13 amino acids. The CDR3 DNA reads as TGCGCCAGCAGCCAATCACGGACTCTGGGCTACACCTTC. It codes for CASSQSRTLGYTF.

This rearrangement joins TRBV28 to TRBJ1-6; D call uncertain. The germline CDR1 and CDR2 sequences are MDHEN and SYDVKM. The CDR3 loop spans 12 amino acids. Trimming took off 3 bases at V and 7 bases at J, with 4 bases between the two ends. The CDR3 loop is CASSFQNSPLHF. CDR3 DNA: TGTGCCAGCAGTTTCCAGAATTCACCCCTCCACTTT.

J is TRBJ1-2 and V is TRBV28; the match to TRBD1 covers 8 bases. The germline gives CDR1 MDHEN, CDR2 SYDVKM. This CDR3 is 15 amino acids long. After removal of 5 bases from V and 1 base from J, the junction contained 6 bases not matched to a gene. The CDR3 region is CASSPQGALNYGYTF. In DNA, the CDR3 is TGTGCCAGCAGTCCTCAGGGGGCCCTTAACTATGGCTACACCTTC.

The genes are TRBV7-2 and TRBJ1-5; perhaps TRBD1 as D (5 bases). From germline, CDR1 is SGHTA and CDR2 FQGNSA. The germline V and J ends were trimmed by 0 bases and 7 bases, with 10 bases remaining between them. This CDR3 has 14 residues. In nucleotides, the CDR3 is TGTGCCAGCAGCTTAGCTGGGGACCCCCAGCCCCAGCATTTT. Encoded protein: CASSLAGDPQPQHF.

The V call is TRBV5-4, the J call TRBJ2-7, with D hard to call. With 0 bases removed from V and 3 bases from J, the gap between germline ends came to 7 bases. The CDR3 covers 13 residues. Germline V gives CDR1 SGHNT, CDR2 YYREEE (reference sequence). The CDR3 protein is CASSLAKGYEQYF. The CDR3 bases are TGTGCCAGCAGCTTGGCCAAAGGCTACGAGCAGTACTTC.

The J gene is TRBJ2-3, the V gene TRBV27; D is unresolved. The CDR3 loop spans 13 amino acids. V gave up 5 bases and J gave up 6 bases, with 12 bases separating them. Per germline, CDR1 MNHEY and CDR2 SMNVEV (reference sequence). The CDR3 DNA reads TGTGCCAGCAGTCCGGGCCGAACTGATACGCAGTATTTT. This gives the protein CASSPGRTDTQYF.

The chain employs TRBV5-4 and TRBJ2-1, with 9 nucleotides matching TRBD1. CDR3 length: 15 residues. The germline gives CDR1 SGHNT, CDR2 YYREEE (reference sequence). V was clipped by 4 bases and J by 6 bases; unmatched bases: 8. CDR3 loop: CASSQDRGRINEQFF. Here the CDR3 DNA reads TGTGCCAGCAGCCAAGACAGGGGGAGAATCAATGAGCAGTTCTTC.

The chain combines TRBV7-2 with TRBJ1-1; 9 positions match TRBD1. V gave up 5 bases and J gave up 4 bases; unmatched junction bases: 11. Germline loops: CDR1 SGHTA, CDR2 FQGNSA. CDR3 length: 16 residues. The chain's CDR3 is CASSHPLGTGSTEAFF. As DNA, the CDR3 is TGTGCCAGCAGCCACCCTTTGGGGACAGGGAGCACTGAAGCTTTCTTT.

This clone was counted a single time. The chain joins TRBV6-5 to TRBJ1-1; D might be TRBD1 (5 bases). The CDR3 is made up of 15 amino acids. V was shortened by 5 bases and J by 5 bases, with 18 bases between the two germline ends. Germline assignment: CDR1 MNHEY and CDR2 SVGAGI. CDR3 DNA sequence: TGTGCCAGCAGTCCCGGAGGGGCAGGGAATACTGAAGCTTTCTTT. Its translation: CASSPGGAGNTEAFF.

The V call is TRBV9, the J call TRBJ1-6; D gene uncertain. This CDR3 comprises 13 residues. V lost 0 bases, J lost 8 bases, and 6 bases lay in between. CDR1 and CDR2 (germline): SGDLS, YYNGEE. In DNA, the CDR3 is TGTGCCAGCAGCGTAGATGAGGATTCACCCCTCCACTTT. It codes for CASSVDEDSPLHF.

The chain combines TRBV28 with TRBJ2-3; no clear D. Germline V lookup: CDR1 MDHEN, CDR2 SYDVKM. V lost 3 bases and J 2 bases, leaving 6 bases between the germline ends. This CDR3 is built from 13 residues. For the CDR3, the DNA is TGTGCCAGCAGTTTTTCAGACACAGATACGCAGTATTTT. Its translation: CASSFSDTDTQYF.

As DNA, the CDR3 is TGTGCCAGCATTGGCGGGACAGGGGCCTACGAGCAGTACTTC. Translating it yields CASIGGTGAYEQYF. The gene calls are TRBV7-9 and TRBJ2-7; 10 bases align to TRBD1. The germline V gene encodes CDR1 SEHNR and CDR2 FQNEAQ (reference sequence). CDR3 length: 14 residues. J was trimmed by 2 bases and V by 7 bases; bases with no gene match: 5.